What follows describes a single TCR beta chain. Its antigen is as yet unknown. These data are taken from a study of cytomegalovirus exposure and HLA in healthy donors. As for the study in general: Early release data held roughly 90 million unique TCRs from HLA-typed donors. Study outcomes and limitations: Per a prior analysis, the majority of TCR beta V segments were productive roughly 87% or roughly 30% of the time. For TCR beta chains, V- and J-gene trimming was later linked to a missense DCLRE1C variant.

The CDR3 is 15 amino acids. The germline CDR1 and CDR2 sequences are LNHNV and YYDKDF (reference sequence). V lost 1 base and J 0 bases, leaving 10 bases between the germline ends. With 60 Vbeta and 13 Jbeta primers, the PCR was carried out. The assay was immunoSEQ multiplex PCR, and TCRdb's table has in-frame clones only and misses some. Altogether roughly 140,000 clones are present, 65% to 85% being singletons, with the ten largest covering less than 3%. V usage is TRBV15 and J usage is TRBJ2-7, with D maybe TRBD2 (6 bases). This sequence originates from a male donor in good health and CMV-seronegative. Sequencing used PBMCs. CDR3 sequence: CATSRATEGSYEQYF. The CDR3 DNA follows: TGTGCCACCAGCAGAGCGACGGAGGGCTCCTACGAGCAGTACTTC.